One and the same sample provided the 30 T cell receptor beta chains below, sequenced in a study of regulatory T cells in long-lasting Graves disease. Time point reported: newly diagnosed GD, antithyroid drugs for less than 3 months. PBMC-derived RNA was used for the TCR library. The authors built TCR beta libraries using iRepertoire HTBI primers and Arm-PCR of CDR3 regions. TCRdb reprocessed the multiplex PCR reads via MiXCR and lists one record per CDR3 protein. The profile shows 400,000 to 450,000 distinct CDR3 sequences, roughly 15% of them singletons. The data also belong to a second study, concerning T cells in Graves' hyperthyroidism and ophthalmopathy.

The sequencing here drew on peripheral blood mononuclear cells (PBMCs), taken at new diagnosis, from a patient treated with antithyroid drugs. The source of these receptors is a woman in her 30s with Graves disease.

This clonotype was found many times. This chain uses TRBV27 with TRBJ2-7; a weak D match, TRBD2 (5 bases). V lost 5 bases, J lost 0 bases, and 11 bases lay in between. Germline V gene data show CDR1 as MNHEY and CDR2 as SMNVEV (reference sequence). CDR3 length: 14 residues. The CDR3 loop reads CASSASGSSYEQYF. CDR3 sequence (DNA): TGTGCCAGCAGTGCAAGCGGTAGCTCCTACGAGCAGTACTTC.

The table lists this clonotype with many counts. The chain couples TRBV11-2 to TRBJ2-7; 10 positions agree with TRBD2. The CDR3 contains 16 residues. Per the germline V gene, CDR1 is SGHAT and CDR2 is FQNNGV. Germline trimming cut 4 bases from V and 2 bases from J; bases unmatched to any gene: 8. The CDR3 DNA sequence: TGTGCCAGCAGCTCGCTAGCGGGAGATCGGACCTACGAGCAGTACTTC. This sequence encodes CASSSLAGDRTYEQYF.

The V call is TRBV5-1, the J call TRBJ1-2, with D tentatively TRBD1 (5 bases). The V end lost 3 bases, the J end lost 2 bases, and 14 bases lay between the germline ends. The CDR3 consists of 15 residues. Germline V lookup: CDR1 SGHRS, CDR2 YFSETQ. This chain's CDR3 is CASSSLGTGNYGYTF. The DNA for the CDR3 is TGCGCCAGCAGCTCGCTCGGGACGGGCAACTATGGCTACACCTTC.

This clonotype was observed a handful of times. The gene calls are TRBV19 and TRBJ1-5; D gene uncertain. V lost 3 bases to trimming and J lost 0 bases, with 9 bases between them. This CDR3 spans 15 amino acids. Germline lookup yields CDR1 LNHDA and CDR2 SQIVND (reference sequence). The CDR3 reads CASSIPRSSNQPQHF. CDR3 sequence (DNA): TGTGCCAGTAGTATCCCACGGAGTAGCAATCAGCCCCAGCATTTT.

This clonotype was found many times. The chain is built from TRBV18 and TRBJ2-1, with D maybe TRBD2 (6 bases). This CDR3 has 16 amino acids. Trimming removed 2 bases at V and 0 bases at J, with 11 bases between. In germline, CDR1 is KGHSH, CDR2 LQKENI. CDR3 bases: TGTGCCAGCTCACCAAACACGGACTACTCCTACAATGAGCAGTTCTTC. Protein: CASSPNTDYSYNEQFF.

This clonotype came up many times. The chain carries TRBV5-1 and TRBJ2-1; D is possibly TRBD2 (6 bases). V was trimmed by 4 bases and J by 10 bases, leaving 18 bases between them. Germline lookup yields CDR1 SGHRS and CDR2 YFSETQ. The CDR3 has 14 residues. CDR3: CASSPVEGKGEQFF. In DNA, the CDR3 is TGCGCCAGCAGCCCGGTGGAGGGAAAGGGGGAGCAGTTCTTC.

The chain employs TRBV20-1 and TRBJ1-5; a possible D gene is TRBD1 (5 bases). The CDR3 sequence is 13 residues long. Germline lookup yields CDR1 DFQATT and CDR2 SNEGSKA (reference sequence). V lost 5 bases, J lost 6 bases, and 14 bases lay in between. The CDR3 is CSAHRTGGQPQHF. CDR3 DNA sequence: TGCAGTGCTCATAGGACCGGGGGTCAGCCCCAGCATTTT.

This clonotype was counted ten times or more. The rearrangement links TRBV20-1 to TRBJ2-7; D remains ambiguous. V was pared by 3 bases and J by 7 bases, with 28 bases between. Germline lookup yields CDR1 DFQATT and CDR2 SNEGSKA (reference sequence). The CDR3 has 17 residues. In DNA, the CDR3 is TGCAGTGCTAGCCCCCGGACGGGTTTCCCGGGTTTGAGGGAGCAGTACTTC. Translated, it gives CSASPRTGFPGLREQYF.

Only a few counts were recorded for this clonotype. The chain employs TRBV27 and TRBJ2-5; the match to TRBD2 covers 15 bases. The end of the DNA aligns better with TRBJ2-1, so the J call may be wrong. This CDR3 has 19 residues. Germline CDR1 reads MNHEY; CDR2 reads SMNVEV (reference sequence). The CDR3 loop is CASGTGLAGGGGPYNEQFF. CDR3 in DNA: TGTGCCAGCGGAACGGGACTAGCGGGAGGCGGCGGCCCCTACAATGAGCAGTTCTTC.

There are many counts of this clonotype. The rearrangement links TRBV12-3 or TRBV12-4 to TRBJ1-1, with a possible D match to TRBD1 (6 bases). This CDR3 has 14 amino acids. V gave up 6 bases and J gave up 4 bases, with 15 bases separating them. The CDR3 sequence is CASRLQGFVTEAFF. As DNA, the CDR3 is TGTGCCAGCAGATTACAGGGTTTCGTCACTGAAGCTTTCTTT.

This clonotype was observed many times. This sequence joins TRBV3-1 and TRBJ2-1; TRBD2 aligns across 7 bases. Germline CDR1 LGHDT, CDR2 YNNKEL (reference sequence). V lost 0 bases and J lost 0; bases outside the gene matches: 5. The CDR3 is 17 amino acids. Here the CDR3 DNA reads TGTGCCAGCAGCCAAGATTGGCGGGAGCTCTCCTACAATGAGCAGTTCTTC. This gives the protein CASSQDWRELSYNEQFF.

This clonotype was picked up many times. This sequence joins TRBV2 and TRBJ2-3; TRBD2 matches 10 bases. J lost 4 bases, V lost 7 bases, and 5 bases had no gene match. The germline CDR1 and CDR2 sequences are SNHLY and FYNNEI. This CDR3 has 14 amino acids. The CDR3 sequence: CASNLAGASDTQYF. The DNA of the CDR3 is TGTGCCAGCAACCTAGCGGGAGCCTCAGATACGCAGTATTTT.

With regard to this clonotype: A single base is all that separates this from a far larger clone, so a read error is likely. This chain uses TRBV5-5 with TRBJ2-1; D is perhaps TRBD1 (6 bases). The V and J ends lost 2 bases and 10 bases respectively, with 13 bases between them. This CDR3 comprises 13 residues. Germline V lookup: CDR1 SGHKS, CDR2 YYEKEE (reference sequence). CDR3 DNA sequence: TGTGCCAGCAGCTTTACAGGGTCCCACGAGCAGTTCTTC. Its translation is CASSFTGSHEQFF.

There are a few counts of this clonotype. This may stem from a read error, because a much larger clone lies one nucleotide away. The chain is built from TRBV11-2 and TRBJ2-5; 12 nucleotides align to TRBD2. V was clipped by 0 bases and J by 4 bases; unmatched bases: 9. From germline, CDR1 is SGHAT and CDR2 FQNNGV. This CDR3 is built from 18 residues. The CDR3 bases are TGTGCCAGCAGCTTAGAACTTGGACTAGCGGGATCACGAGAGACCCAGTACTTC. This gives the protein CASSLELGLAGSRETQYF.

This clonotype was detected ten times or more. V gene TRBV5-5 combines with J gene TRBJ2-1; 10 bases are shared with TRBD1. V dropped 1 base and J dropped 5; count of bases not matched to a gene: 3. Germline CDR1 SGHKS, CDR2 YYEKEE (reference sequence). This CDR3 is built from 15 residues. The CDR3 DNA follows: TGTGCCAGCAGCTTGTTGGGACAGGGGAACAATGAGCAGTTCTTC. Residues: CASSLLGQGNNEQFF.

This chain joins TRBV9 and TRBJ1-1; D uncertain. V lost 4 bases and J 5 bases, leaving 12 bases between the germline ends. CDR1 is SGDLS and CDR2 is YYNGEE in the germline V gene. The length of the CDR3 is 13 residues. The CDR3 nucleotides read TGTGCCAGCAGCCCAGCTAGCAGGACTGAAGCTTTCTTT. Translating it yields CASSPASRTEAFF.

In this sample, this clonotype turned up many times. The chain joins TRBV4-2 to TRBJ2-7; D gene ambiguous. There are 14 residues in the CDR3. CDR1 is LGHNA, CDR2 YNFKEQ, per germline. V was pared by 0 bases and J by 3 bases, with 9 bases between. Here the CDR3 reads CASSQEAVGYEQYF. As DNA, the CDR3 is TGTGCCAGCAGCCAAGAGGCTGTAGGCTACGAGCAGTACTTC.

This clonotype appeared many times. The chain links TRBV6-1 to TRBJ1-1; no clear D. The CDR3 totals 16 residues. Trimming took 4 bases from V and 2 from J, leaving 17 bases between them. The germline gives CDR1 MNHNS, CDR2 SASEGT. The CDR3 loop reads CASSALGRQRNTEAFF. Written as DNA, the CDR3 is TGTGCCAGCAGTGCCCTCGGTAGGCAGAGAAACACTGAAGCTTTCTTT.

This clonotype was counted between two and nine times. A read error may account for a junction end that differs from germline. The genes are TRBV5-1 and TRBJ2-2, with 11 nucleotides matching TRBD1. Germline values: CDR1 SGHRS, CDR2 YFSETQ. This CDR3 spans 16 amino acids. The CDR3 nucleotides read TGTGCCAGCAGCGCTTCCGGGACAGGGGGCACCGGGGAGCTGTTTTTT. This sequence encodes CASSASGTGGTGELFF.

This clonotype was seen at least ten times. V and J are TRBV2 and TRBJ1-4; 8 bases fit TRBD1. This CDR3 region has 14 residues. Germline V CDR1 and CDR2: SNHLY, FYNNEI. V lost 6 bases, J lost 3 bases, and 3 bases stayed unmatched. In nucleotides, the CDR3 is TGTGCCAGCAGACCAGGGGGCCCTAATGAAAAACTGTTTTTT. It is translated as CASRPGGPNEKLFF.

A remark on this clonotype: This clone may be a read error of a much larger clone one base away. The genes are TRBV12-3 or TRBV12-4 and TRBJ2-1; D is unresolved. This CDR3 region has 13 residues. CDR3 loop: CASSSSRRDQQSF. In DNA form, the CDR3 reads TGTGCCAGCAGTTCGTCGCGACGCGACCAGCAGTCCTTC.

This chain links TRBV3-1 with TRBJ2-7; 7 bases are a match to TRBD1. The CDR3 extends over 14 amino acids. J was trimmed by 3 bases and V by 6 bases; bases with no gene match: 8. Looked up from germline, CDR1 is LGHDT and CDR2 is YNNKEL (reference sequence). This chain's CDR3 is CASSYEQGSYEQYF. CDR3 in DNA: TGTGCCAGCAGTTACGAACAGGGGAGCTACGAGCAGTACTTC.

This clonotype has at least ten counts. The chain combines TRBV11-2 with TRBJ1-1; unclear D gene. This CDR3 has 16 residues. Trimming took off 1 base at V and 0 bases at J, with 12 bases between the two ends. Germline CDR1 reads SGHAT; CDR2 reads FQNNGV. The CDR3 coding sequence is TGTGCCAGCAGCTTAGTACGAATCCCTATGAACACTGAAGCTTTCTTT. This encodes CASSLVRIPMNTEAFF.

This clonotype was picked up many times. The rearrangement links TRBV18 to TRBJ2-7, with D perhaps TRBD1 (6 bases). Trimming left V 3 bases short and J 5 bases short, with 14 bases between. This CDR3 comprises 14 residues. Germline V gives CDR1 KGHSH, CDR2 LQKENI. This CDR3 reads CASSPVAGDDEQYF. In nucleotides, the CDR3 is TGTGCCAGCTCACCGGTGGCAGGGGACGACGAGCAGTACTTC.

This clonotype has only a few counts. This chain uses TRBV6-1 with TRBJ2-7; D possibly corresponds to TRBD2 (6 bases). This CDR3 is built from 14 residues. Germline CDR1 MNHNS, CDR2 SASEGT. V shed 6 bases and J shed 1 base, with 13 bases lying between them. The DNA for the CDR3 is TGTGCCAGCAGAAAGGATGGGACTTCCTACGAGCAGTACTTC. Amino acid sequence: CASRKDGTSYEQYF.

This chain joins TRBV4-2 and TRBJ2-1; the D call may be TRBD1 or TRBD2 (5 bases each). V was pared by 2 bases and J by 9 bases, with 23 bases between. The CDR3 contains 17 residues. Germline lookup yields CDR1 LGHNA and CDR2 YNFKEQ. CDR3 sequence (DNA): TGTGCCAGCAGCCAATACGAGCTAGCCAGGGAGAAGGTTGAGCAGTTCTTC. This sequence encodes CASSQYELAREKVEQFF.

Only a few counts were recorded for this clonotype. The chain recombines TRBV30 with TRBJ2-7; no clear D gene. Trimming removed 7 bases from V and 6 bases from J, with 16 bases in between. Germline loops: CDR1 GTSNPN, CDR2 SVGIG (reference sequence). CDR3 length: 12 amino acids. The CDR3 region has the DNA TGTGCCTCGCAAGGGTGGGATGGCGAGCAGTACTTC. Translating it yields CASQGWDGEQYF. The full variable domain, completed using reference TRBV30 and TRBJ2-7, is SQTIHQWPATLVQPVGSPLSLECTVEGTSNPNLYWYRQAAGRGLQLLFYSVGIGQISSEVPQNLSASRPQDRQFILSSKKLLLSDSGFYLCASQGWDGEQYFGPGTRLTVT.

This clonotype came up a few times. The V and J genes are TRBV19 and TRBJ1-4; 7 bases agree with TRBD1. This CDR3 is built from 14 residues. J gave up 5 bases and V 6 bases, and 6 bases lay outside the gene matches. Germline loops: CDR1 LNHDA, CDR2 SQIVND (reference sequence). The CDR3 sequence is CASSRGQWNEKLFF. DNA of the CDR3: TGTGCCAGTAGCCGGGGACAGTGGAATGAAAAACTGTTTTTT.

This clonotype was recorded at least ten times. The chain is built from TRBV12-3 or TRBV12-4 and TRBJ1-2; maybe TRBD1 (5 bases). CDR3 length: 17 residues. V was clipped by 5 bases and J by 4 bases, with 23 bases between them. CDR3 DNA sequence: TGTGCCAGCAGTACCCTGGCGACAGTAACCACTCTCTATGGCTACACCTTC. Residues: CASSTLATVTTLYGYTF.

This clonotype was picked up many times. V and J are TRBV28 and TRBJ1-2; D is possibly TRBD1 (6 bases). The CDR3 extends over 13 amino acids. V was cut by 2 bases and J by 8 bases, with 12 bases left in between. Germline V CDR1 and CDR2: MDHEN, SYDVKM. The CDR3 loop is CASSLGGSKGYTF. CDR3 in DNA: TGTGCCAGCAGTTTAGGGGGCTCAAAGGGCTACACCTTC.